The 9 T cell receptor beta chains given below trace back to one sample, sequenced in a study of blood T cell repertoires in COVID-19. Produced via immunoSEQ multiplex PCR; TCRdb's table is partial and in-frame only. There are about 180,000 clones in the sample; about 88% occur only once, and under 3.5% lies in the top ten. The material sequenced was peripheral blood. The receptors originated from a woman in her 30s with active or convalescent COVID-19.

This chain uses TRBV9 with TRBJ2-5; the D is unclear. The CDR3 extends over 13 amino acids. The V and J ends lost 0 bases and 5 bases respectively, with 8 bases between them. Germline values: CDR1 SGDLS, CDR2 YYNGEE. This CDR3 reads CASSVEERETQYF. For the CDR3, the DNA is TGTGCCAGCAGCGTAGAAGAGAGGGAGACCCAGTACTTC.

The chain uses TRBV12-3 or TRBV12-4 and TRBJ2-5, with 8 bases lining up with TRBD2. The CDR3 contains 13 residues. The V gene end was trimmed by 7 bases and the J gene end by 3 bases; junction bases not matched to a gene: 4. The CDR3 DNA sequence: TGTGCCAGCACTCCCGGGGGGGAAGAGACCCAGTACTTC. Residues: CASTPGGEETQYF.

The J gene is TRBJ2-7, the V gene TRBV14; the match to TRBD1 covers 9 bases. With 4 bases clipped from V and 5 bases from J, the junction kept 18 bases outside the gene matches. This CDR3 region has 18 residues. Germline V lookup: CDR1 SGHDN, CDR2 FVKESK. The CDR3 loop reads CASSPGLYRGQLKNEQYF. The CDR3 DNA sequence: TGTGCCAGCAGCCCCGGACTTTACAGGGGGCAGTTGAAGAACGAGCAGTACTTC.

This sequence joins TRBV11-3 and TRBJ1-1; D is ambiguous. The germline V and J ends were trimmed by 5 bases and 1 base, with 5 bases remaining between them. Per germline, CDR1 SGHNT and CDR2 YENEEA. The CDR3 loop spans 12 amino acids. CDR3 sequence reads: CASSRGNTEAFF. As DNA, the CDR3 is TGTGCCAGCAGCCGAGGGAACACTGAAGCTTTCTTT.

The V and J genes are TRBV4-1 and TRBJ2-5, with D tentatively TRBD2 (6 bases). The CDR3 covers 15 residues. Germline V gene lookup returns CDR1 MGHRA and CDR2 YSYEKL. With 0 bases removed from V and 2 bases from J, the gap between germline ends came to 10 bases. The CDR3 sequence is CASSQDPTRQETQYF. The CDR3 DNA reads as TGCGCCAGCAGCCAAGACCCGACTAGACAAGAGACCCAGTACTTC.

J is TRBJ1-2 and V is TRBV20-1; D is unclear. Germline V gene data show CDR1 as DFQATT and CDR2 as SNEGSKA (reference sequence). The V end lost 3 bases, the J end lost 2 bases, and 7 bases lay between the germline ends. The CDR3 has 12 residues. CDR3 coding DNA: TGCAGTGCTAGTAAACAGAACTATGGCTACACCTTC. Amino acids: CSASKQNYGYTF.

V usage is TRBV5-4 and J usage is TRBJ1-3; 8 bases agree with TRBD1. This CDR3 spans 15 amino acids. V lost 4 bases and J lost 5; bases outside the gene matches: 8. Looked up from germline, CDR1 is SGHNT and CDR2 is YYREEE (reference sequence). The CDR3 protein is CASSVRTGQRNTIYF. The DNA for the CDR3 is TGTGCCAGCAGCGTCAGGACAGGGCAAAGAAACACCATATATTTT.

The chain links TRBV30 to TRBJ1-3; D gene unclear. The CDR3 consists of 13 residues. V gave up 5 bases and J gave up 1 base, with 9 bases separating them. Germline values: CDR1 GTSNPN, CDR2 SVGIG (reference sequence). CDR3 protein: CAWGLSSGNTIYF. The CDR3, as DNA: TGTGCCTGGGGCTTGAGTTCTGGAAACACCATATATTTT. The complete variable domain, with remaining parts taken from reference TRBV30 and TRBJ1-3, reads SQTIHQWPATLVQPVGSPLSLECTVEGTSNPNLYWYRQAAGRGLQLLFYSVGIGQISSEVPQNLSASRPQDRQFILSSKKLLLSDSGFYLCAWGLSSGNTIYFGEGSWLTVV.

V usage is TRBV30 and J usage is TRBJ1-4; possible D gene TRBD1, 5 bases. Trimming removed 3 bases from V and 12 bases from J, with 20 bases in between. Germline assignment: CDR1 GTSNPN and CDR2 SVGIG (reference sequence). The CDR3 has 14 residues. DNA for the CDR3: TGTGCCTGGAGCCATCCAGGAGGGTTGGGGGAACTGTTTTTT. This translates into CAWSHPGGLGELFF.